Included here is one TCR beta chain sequence, with context. V was trimmed by 0 bases and J by 8 bases, leaving 7 bases between them. Germline CDR1 and CDR2: WSHSY and SAAADI. The CDR3 contains 13 residues. These data come from a study of blood T cell repertoires in COVID-19. Data came from immunoSEQ multiplex PCR; TCRdb stores just in-frame clones and leaves some out. The data hold more than 110,000 clones, with 84% observed a single time. The study drew participants aged about 18 to 90 years from roughly 25 US areas. The chain has TRBV10-2 and TRBJ2-2; no firm D call. The sequencing sample was made of PBMCs or T cells enriched from blood (not recorded which). The receptor's source is a man aged 35-49 years with acute COVID-19. The CDR3 nucleotides read TGCGCCAGCAGTGAGTCGAGTAGAGGGGAGCTGTTTTTT. It yields the protein CASSESSRGELFF.